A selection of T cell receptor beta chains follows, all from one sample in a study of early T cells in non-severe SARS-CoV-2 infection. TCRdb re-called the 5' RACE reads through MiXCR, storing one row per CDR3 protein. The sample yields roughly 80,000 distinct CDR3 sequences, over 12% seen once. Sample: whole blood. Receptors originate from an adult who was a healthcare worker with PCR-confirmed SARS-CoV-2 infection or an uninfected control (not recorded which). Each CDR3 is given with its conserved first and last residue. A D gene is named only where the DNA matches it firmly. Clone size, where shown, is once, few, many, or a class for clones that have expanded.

cdr3_nt: TGTGCCAGCAGTTATGAGACGGGGAACACCGGGGAGCTGTTTTTT
cdr3_aa: CASSYETGNTGELFF
d_call: NA
v_call: TRBV6-5
clone_size: few
j_call: TRBJ2-2

cdr3_nt: TGCGCCAGCAGCCTCTCGACTAGCCCAAGCACAGATACGCAGTATTTT
cdr3_aa: CASSLSTSPSTDTQYF
d_call: TRBD2
v_call: TRBV4-1
clone_size: few
j_call: TRBJ2-3

cdr3_nt: TGCGCCAGCAGCTTACAGGGGAATTCACCCCTCCACTTT
cdr3_aa: CASSLQGNSPLHF
d_call: TRBD1
v_call: TRBV5-1
clone_size: few
j_call: TRBJ1-6

cdr3_nt: TGTGCCAGCAGCTCCCAAGCAGCGGGAGTTGGCACAGATACGCAGTATTTT
cdr3_aa: CASSSQAAGVGTDTQYF
d_call: TRBD2
v_call: TRBV7-9
clone_size: NA
j_call: TRBJ2-3

cdr3_nt: TGTGCCAGCAGCGTCTCCTGGGATACGCAGTATTTT
cdr3_aa: CASSVSWDTQYF
d_call: NA
v_call: TRBV9
clone_size: few
j_call: TRBJ2-3

cdr3_nt: TGTGCCAGCAGCTTAGGCTTTTCCTACAATGAGCAGTTCTTC
cdr3_aa: CASSLGFSYNEQFF
d_call: NA
v_call: TRBV7-6
clone_size: NA
j_call: TRBJ2-1

cdr3_nt: TGCGCCAGCAGTTTTCGCCTGTATAGCAATCAGCCCCAGCATTTT
cdr3_aa: CASSFRLYSNQPQHF
d_call: NA
v_call: TRBV10-1
clone_size: NA
j_call: TRBJ1-5

cdr3_nt: TGTGCCAGCAGTGAATCCCAGGTTGGAACTTCTGAAGCTTTCTTT
cdr3_aa: CASSESQVGTSEAFF
d_call: NA
v_call: TRBV6-1
clone_size: few
j_call: TRBJ1-1

cdr3_nt: TGCAGCGTTGAAGATGAAGGGGACCATAACTATGGCTACACCTTC
cdr3_aa: CSVEDEGDHNYGYTF
d_call: NA
v_call: TRBV29-1
clone_size: NA
j_call: TRBJ1-2

cdr3_nt: TGCAGCGGAAGGACACTCACCGGGGAGCTGTTTTTT
cdr3_aa: CSGRTLTGELFF
d_call: NA
v_call: TRBV29-1
clone_size: NA
j_call: TRBJ2-2

cdr3_nt: TGTGCCAGCAGTAATCTGGGACAGGGAGGCAATCAGCCCCAGCATTTT
cdr3_aa: CASSNLGQGGNQPQHF
d_call: TRBD1
v_call: TRBV27
clone_size: few
j_call: TRBJ1-5

cdr3_nt: TGCGCCAGCCGGTCAGGGGGCAATGAGCAGTTCTTC
cdr3_aa: CASRSGGNEQFF
d_call: TRBD1
v_call: TRBV5-1
clone_size: NA
j_call: TRBJ2-1

cdr3_nt: TGTGCCAGCAGCGAGAGGACAGGGGGTGCAAATACGCAGTATTTT
cdr3_aa: CASSERTGGANTQYF
d_call: TRBD1
v_call: TRBV7-3
clone_size: few
j_call: TRBJ2-3

cdr3_nt: TGTGCCACGCGGGGGGGCCCGGGGTATGAGCAGTTCTTC
cdr3_aa: CATRGGPGYEQFF
d_call: TRBD2
v_call: TRBV6-6
clone_size: NA
j_call: TRBJ2-1

cdr3_nt: TGTGCCAGCAGTTACTCCCCGGGAGTAGCGGGGGACCCCTACGAGCAGTACTTC
cdr3_aa: CASSYSPGVAGDPYEQYF
d_call: TRBD2
v_call: TRBV6-2/TRBV6-3
clone_size: few
j_call: TRBJ2-7

cdr3_nt: TGTGCCAGCAGCTCCTTGGAGGGTTACGAGCAGTACTTC
cdr3_aa: CASSSLEGYEQYF
d_call: NA
v_call: TRBV11-2
clone_size: many
j_call: TRBJ2-7

cdr3_nt: TGCAGCGTGGGGGGCGACAGAATTAACACTGAAGCTTTCTTT
cdr3_aa: CSVGGDRINTEAFF
d_call: NA
v_call: TRBV29-1
clone_size: few
j_call: TRBJ1-1

cdr3_nt: TGTGCCAGCAAGCGAGGCACAACACCCTCGTCGTTCTTC
cdr3_aa: CASKRGTTPSSFF
d_call: NA
v_call: TRBV2
clone_size: many
j_call: TRBJ2-1